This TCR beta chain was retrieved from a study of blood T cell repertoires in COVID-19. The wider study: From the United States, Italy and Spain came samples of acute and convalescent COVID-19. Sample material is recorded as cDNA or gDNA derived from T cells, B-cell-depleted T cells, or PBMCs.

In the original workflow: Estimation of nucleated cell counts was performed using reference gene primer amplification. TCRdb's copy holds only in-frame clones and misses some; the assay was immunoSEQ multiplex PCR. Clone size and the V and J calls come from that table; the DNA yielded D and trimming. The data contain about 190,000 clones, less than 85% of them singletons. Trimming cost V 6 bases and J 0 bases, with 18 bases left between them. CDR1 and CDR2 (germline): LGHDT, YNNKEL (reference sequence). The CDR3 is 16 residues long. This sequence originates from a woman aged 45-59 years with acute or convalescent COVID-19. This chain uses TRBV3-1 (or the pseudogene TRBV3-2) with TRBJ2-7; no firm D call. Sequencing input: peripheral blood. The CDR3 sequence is CASSPRYGQDSYEQYF. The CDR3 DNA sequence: TGTGCCAGCAGTCCAAGATATGGCCAAGACTCCTACGAGCAGTACTTC.